These T cell receptor beta chains were read from a single sample in a study of shared clonotypes between healthy human individuals. Only in-frame clones appear in the TCRdb table, and some are missing; sequencing was by immunoSEQ multiplex PCR. The sample includes roughly 570,000 clones, roughly 98% of them seen just once. Sample: naive CD8+ T cells sorted from blood. These receptors were taken from a man between 25 and 39 years old in good health. The CDR3 runs from the conserved cysteine through the conserved F or W. D genes are given only for firm matches. Expanded clones get a size class; other rows say once, few or many, or leave the size out.

clone size	D gene	CDR3 length	V gene	J gene	CDR3 protein	CDR3 DNA
.	.	16	TRBV14	TRBJ1-4	CASSQAQAAFNEKLFF	TGTGCCAGCAGCCAGGCACAGGCCGCCTTTAATGAAAAACTGTTTTTT
.	TRBD2	16	TRBV28	TRBJ2-7	CASSFSPPGGSYEQYF	TGTGCCAGCAGTTTCAGTCCCCCCGGCGGGAGCTACGAGCAGTACTTC
.	.	13	TRBV9	TRBJ2-2	CASSPRYTGELFF	TGTGCCAGCAGCCCACGGTACACCGGGGAGCTGTTTTTT
.	.	14	TRBV10-2	TRBJ1-5	CASSEGRSNQPQHF	TGCGCCAGCAGTGAGGGTCGTAGCAATCAGCCCCAGCATTTT
once	.	15	TRBV7-9	TRBJ1-4	CASSTPPGVNEKLFF	TGTGCCAGCAGCACCCCCCCGGGTGTGAATGAAAAACTGTTTTTT
.	TRBD1	19	TRBV7-6	TRBJ2-2	CASSLDRRRQGTYGGELFF	TGTGCCAGCAGCTTAGATAGGCGGAGACAGGGGACGTATGGCGGGGAGCTGTTTTTT
.	TRBD1	15	TRBV2	TRBJ2-3	CASTYPGQGKDTQYF	TGTGCCAGCACCTATCCGGGACAGGGAAAAGATACGCAGTATTTT
.	TRBD2	19	TRBV2	TRBJ2-2	CASSEAHIATSGNTGELFF	TGTGCCAGCAGTGAAGCGCACATCGCAACTAGCGGAAACACCGGGGAGCTGTTTTTT
.	.	17	TRBV28	TRBJ2-7	CASSLSPPPLGNYEQYF	TGTGCCAGCAGTTTATCGCCCCCCCCTTTAGGGAACTACGAGCAGTACTTC
.	TRBD2	15	TRBV4-1	TRBJ2-7	CASSQERGGHSEQYF	TGCGCCAGCAGCCAAGAGCGGGGAGGGCACAGCGAGCAGTACTTC
once	.	14	TRBV23-1	TRBJ2-1	CASSWTFRSDEQFF	TGCGCCAGCAGTTGGACCTTCCGAAGCGATGAGCAGTTCTTC
.	.	16	TRBV2	TRBJ2-7	CASNKRRGSSSYEQYF	TGTGCCAGCAACAAAAGGAGAGGGTCAAGCTCCTACGAGCAGTACTTC
.	.	13	TRBV28	TRBJ2-7	CASRTGLVYEQYF	TGTGCCAGCAGGACCGGCTTGGTCTACGAGCAGTACTTC
.	.	12	TRBV6-1	TRBJ2-7	CASSDRDYEQYF	TGTGCCAGCAGTGACAGGGACTACGAGCAGTACTTC
.	TRBD2	15	TRBV5-6	TRBJ2-1	CASSLRSGSVDEQFF	TGTGCCAGCAGCTTAAGAAGCGGGAGTGTCGATGAGCAGTTCTTC
.	.	15	TRBV5-5	TRBJ1-5	CASSLGGVGNQPQHF	TGTGCCAGCAGCTTAGGCGGGGTCGGCAATCAGCCCCAGCATTTT
once	TRBD2	16	TRBV4-1	TRBJ2-3	CASSSLTSGRDYTQYF	TGCGCCAGCAGCTCCCTGACTAGCGGGAGGGATTATACGCAGTATTTT
.	TRBD2	18	TRBV7-6	TRBJ2-7	CASSPSTGLAGLSYEQYF	TGTGCCAGCAGCCCCAGTACAGGGCTAGCGGGCCTCTCCTACGAGCAGTACTTC
.	.	16	TRBV7-6	TRBJ2-7	CASSLGGTQDSHEQYF	TGTGCCAGCAGCCTTGGTGGGACACAGGACTCCCACGAGCAGTACTTC
.	.	18	TRBV7-2	TRBJ2-1	CASSLVPPVQGGSYEQFF	TGTGCCAGCAGCTTAGTTCCCCCAGTTCAGGGGGGCTCGTATGAGCAGTTCTTC
.	TRBD2	16	TRBV15	TRBJ2-1	CATSNIAGGIYNEQFF	TGTGCCACCAGCAATATAGCGGGAGGGATTTACAATGAGCAGTTCTTC
.	TRBD2	14	TRBV5-5	TRBJ2-5	CASSSRGGVETQYF	TGTGCCAGCAGCTCGCGGGGGGGCGTGGAGACCCAGTACTTC
.	TRBD2	16	TRBV7-9	TRBJ2-3	CASSSTLATRTDTQYF	TGTGCCAGCAGCTCGACACTAGCGACCCGCACAGATACGCAGTATTTT
.	.	14	TRBV9	TRBJ2-5	CASSAAGGDETQYF	TGTGCCAGCAGCGCCGCAGGGGGGGACGAGACCCAGTACTTC
.	TRBD2	15	TRBV15	TRBJ2-3	CATRKETSGTDTQYF	TGTGCCACCAGGAAAGAGACTAGCGGCACAGATACGCAGTATTTT
.	.	16	TRBV7-9	TRBJ2-2	CASSLAGLINTGELFF	TGTGCCAGCAGCTTAGCGGGATTGATTAACACCGGGGAGCTGTTTTTT
.	.	12	TRBV27	TRBJ2-1	CASSSGRDLQFF	TGTGCCAGCAGCTCCGGCCGAGACCTCCAGTTCTTC
.	.	16	TRBV9	TRBJ2-3	CASSVAAAVLTDTQYF	TGTGCCAGCAGCGTAGCTGCAGCGGTCCTCACAGATACGCAGTATTTT
.	.	16	TRBV19	TRBJ2-1	CASRTSPLDSYNEQFF	TGTGCCAGCCGCACTTCACCTCTTGACTCCTACAATGAGCAGTTCTTC